Below are 7 T cell receptor beta chains sequenced from a single sample in a study of tumor-infiltrating lymphocytes in primary liver carcinoma. The authors made TCR beta cDNA from roughly 480 ng total RNA with a constant-region primer. Library construction for TCR beta comprised three nested multiplex PCR rounds performed with slightly modified ARM-PCR. The first two PCR rounds used TRBV1-TRBV30 forward primers with a C-beta reverse primer, about 10 cycles each. From the multiplex PCR reads, TCRdb called clonotypes with MiXCR, one entry per CDR3 protein. The repertoire holds hundreds of thousands of distinct CDR3 sequences, with over 55% as singletons. Germline DNA was extracted too, while blood RNA derived from unsorted whole blood. Sequenced material: peripheral blood. These receptors came from a man between 35 and 55 years old with primary liver carcinoma and hepatitis B virus infection.

This clonotype came up a few times. This chain connects TRBV6-5 to TRBJ1-1, with D hard to call. The CDR3 has 12 amino acids. The V end was cut by 6 bases, the J end by 3 bases, with 8 bases between. Germline V gene lookup returns CDR1 MNHEY and CDR2 SVGAGI. In DNA form, the CDR3 reads TGTGCCAGCAGGTCCCGTTACACTGAAGCTTTCTTT. It is translated as CASRSRYTEAFF.

Comment on this clonotype: A read error may produce the germline difference seen at one junction end. This chain uses TRBV6-1 with TRBJ1-1; D not certain. The CDR3 is made up of 13 amino acids. The V gene's germline CDR1 is MNHNS and CDR2 SASEGT. The CDR3 region is CAGSEMTVSDAFF. The CDR3 region has the DNA TGTGCCGGCAGTGAAATGACGGTATCGGATGCTTTCTTT.

In this sample, this clonotype turned up many times. This chain joins TRBV6-2 or TRBV6-3 and TRBJ2-1, with D uncertain. This CDR3 has 15 amino acids. V shed 0 bases and J shed 0 bases, with 6 bases lying between them. Per the germline V gene, CDR1 is MNHEY and CDR2 is SVGEGT. The CDR3 bases are TGTGCCAGCAGTTACTCGGCGGACTCCTACAATGAGCAGTTCTTC. Translation: CASSYSADSYNEQFF.

A remark on this clonotype: It may be a read error: a sequence one base away is much more abundant. The chain has TRBV6-5 and TRBJ1-2; possible D gene TRBD1, 5 bases. The germline V gene has CDR1 MNHEY and CDR2 SVGAGI. The CDR3 length is 16 residues. The CDR3, as DNA: TGTGTCAGCAGCCCCCGCCGGGGCAGGGTTAACTATGGCTACACCTTC. It translates to CVSSPRRGRVNYGYTF.

The J gene is TRBJ2-7, the V gene TRBV6-5; 8 nucleotides line up with TRBD1. The CDR3 is 16 residues long. CDR1 and CDR2 from the germline V gene are MNHEY and SVGAGI. Unmatched junction bases numbered 12, after V lost 6 bases and J lost 2 bases. CDR3 sequence reads: CASSSNRRQGPYEQYF. CDR3 coding DNA: TGTGCCAGCAGCTCCAACCGCAGACAGGGGCCCTACGAGCAGTACTTC.

The genes are TRBV11-2 and TRBJ2-5; D gene unclear. CDR3 length: 12 residues. CDR1 is SGHAT and CDR2 is FQNNGV in the germline V gene. Trimming stripped 1 base from V and 12 bases from J, with 12 bases between. DNA for the CDR3: TGTGCCAGCAGCTTAGTGGTGGGGTTCGAGTACTTC. Translation gives CASSLVVGFEYF.

Comment on this clonotype: A read error may produce the germline difference seen at one junction end. The rearrangement uses TRBV29-1 and TRBJ2-1; D possibly corresponds to TRBD1 (6 bases). Per the germline V gene, CDR1 is SQVTM and CDR2 is ANQGSEA. This CDR3 contains 17 residues. The CDR3 reads CSVTGLTGFSSYNKQFF. CDR3 DNA sequence: TGCAGCGTGACAGGCCTTACGGGATTCAGCTCCTACAATAAGCAGTTCTTC.